These T cell receptor beta chains were read from a single sample in a study of PD-1 blockade in classical Hodgkin lymphoma. Using immunoSEQ multiplex PCR, the repertoire was profiled, and TCRdb retains in-frame clones only, with some absent. The sample has some 15,000 clones; approximately 80% are singletons. The input for sequencing was peripheral blood mononuclear cells (PBMCs), taken before the second cycle of nivolumab. These receptors all come from a human donor with classical Hodgkin lymphoma. The CDR3 runs from the conserved cysteine through the conserved F or W. A row's size may be missing; if present it is once, few, many or a size class.

V: TRBV5-4
size: -
CDR3: CASSLAGGKGGNTIYF

V: TRBV18
size: once
CDR3: CASSPAAGVYNEQFF

V: TRBV19
size: once
CDR3: CASSMEGARTGELFF

V: TRBV7-2
size: -
CDR3: CASSAGQGIIYEQYF

V: TRBV11-3
size: -
CDR3: CASSLANGPEQYF

V: TRBV15
size: -
CDR3: CATSRDRDAVPGDGYF

V: TRBV5-1
size: -
CDR3: CASSLEGVDSPLHF

V: TRBV6-1
size: -
CDR3: CAIHSRLAGPSEQYF

V: TRBV20-1
size: once
CDR3: CSARLNNEQFF

V: TRBV28
size: -
CDR3: CASRIRGLLEGWNSPLHF

V: TRBV7-3
size: medium-sized
CDR3: CASSPGVAGVDYGYTF

V: TRBV7-9
size: once
CDR3: CASSLAVAGDTQYF

V: TRBV6-1
size: -
CDR3: CASRGRSNQPQHF